Listed below are T cell receptor beta chains from one sample, sequenced in a study of human T cells and chemical hapten exposure. Via MiXCR, TCRdb re-called the RACE reads, giving one row per CDR3 protein. The sample consists of 300,000 to 400,000 distinct CDR3 sequences, roughly 6.9% of them appearing once. The material was whole blood, obtained in connection with sensitization to the hapten diphenylcyclopropenone (DPC). These receptors were collected from a woman aged 18 to 35 with alopecia areata. Some clones in this sample may be carry-over from other donors' samples. The CDR3 runs from the conserved cysteine through the conserved F or W. A D gene is named only where the DNA matches it firmly. A clone size is listed for some rows: how often the clone was seen (once, few, many), or a class if it is expanded.

TRBV4-1	NA	NA	TRBJ1-3	TGCGCCAGCAGCCCTAACAGTTTTGGACAATTCTCTGGAAACACCATATATTTT	CASSPNSFGQFSGNTIYF
TRBV10-2	NA	TRBD1	TRBJ1-5	TGCGCCAGCAGTCCCGGGACAGGGTCCGGTCAGCCCCAGCATTTT	CASSPGTGSGQPQHF
TRBV5-1	NA	TRBD1	TRBJ1-1	TGCGCCAGCAGCTTGGCGACAGGGGATGAAGCTTTCTTT	CASSLATGDEAFF
TRBV7-2	few	TRBD2	TRBJ2-5	TGTGCCAGCAGCAGCGGACTAAGCGGGGGACCGACCCAGTACTTC	CASSSGLSGGPTQYF
TRBV6-2/TRBV6-3	few	NA	TRBJ1-5	TGTGCCAGCATCAAAGGGACCGGGAGAAAGGATCAGCCCCAGCATTTT	CASIKGTGRKDQPQHF
TRBV2	NA	TRBD2	TRBJ2-7	TGTGCCAGCAGTTTCGGGGGGGGCCTGAAGTACTTC	CASSFGGGLKYF
TRBV29-1	few	NA	TRBJ1-2	TGCAGCGTTGAGGAGGGGCGGTATGGCTACACCTTC	CSVEEGRYGYTF
TRBV2	NA	NA	TRBJ2-1	TGTGCCAGCAGTGGAGAGGGGGTCAATGAGCAGTTCTTC	CASSGEGVNEQFF
TRBV7-3	few	TRBD1	TRBJ2-6	TGTGCCAGCAGCTCAAGGACAGGGTACAGCTCTGGGGCCAACGTCCTGACTTTC	CASSSRTGYSSGANVLTF
TRBV2	NA	TRBD1	TRBJ1-1	TGTGCCAGCACCGGACAGGGGGCTACTGAAGCTTTCTTT	CASTGQGATEAFF
TRBV7-2	NA	NA	TRBJ1-4	TGTGCCAGCAGCCGAAACCCGCCGCGGGAAAAACTGTTTTTT	CASSRNPPREKLFF
TRBV7-2	many	NA	TRBJ2-3	TGTGCCAGCAGCCCTTATGACACAGATACGCAGTATTTT	CASSPYDTDTQYF
TRBV28	few	NA	TRBJ2-5	TGTGCCAGCAGTTTGCGCCACCTCAAAGAGACCCAGTACTTC	CASSLRHLKETQYF
TRBV7-2	once	TRBD1	TRBJ1-1	TGTGCCAGCAGCCCGCAGACGGGACAGACGAAGAACACTGAAGCTTTCTTT	CASSPQTGQTKNTEAFF
TRBV4-3	few	NA	TRBJ2-1	TGCGCCAGCAGCCAAGACGGGAGATACAATGAGCAGTTCTTC	CASSQDGRYNEQFF
TRBV7-2	many	NA	TRBJ2-2	TGTGCCAGCACTCTAGGAGGGGGGGCTCCGAACACCGGGGAGCTGTTTTTT	CASTLGGGAPNTGELFF
TRBV2	many	NA	TRBJ2-7	TGTGCCAGCACTAGGGTAAGAACCCTCGAGCAGTACTTC	CASTRVRTLEQYF
TRBV6-1	few	NA	TRBJ1-1	TGTGCCAGCAGCCTTGAGGACGGCCAGACTGAAGCTTTCTTT	CASSLEDGQTEAFF
TRBV6-4	many	NA	TRBJ2-3	TGTGCCAGCAGTCCGGGTCCAAACACAGATACGCAGTATTTT	CASSPGPNTDTQYF
TRBV6-2/TRBV6-3	few	NA	TRBJ1-2	TGTGCCAGCAGTTATCGCAGGGGCAATGGCTACACCTTC	CASSYRRGNGYTF
TRBV20-1	NA	TRBD1	TRBJ2-3	TGCAGTGCTAGAGAGGGGACAGGGGAGGGAGATACGCAGTATTTT	CSAREGTGEGDTQYF
TRBV6-5	few	NA	TRBJ1-4	TGTGCCAGCACGGGGGGGAGAGAAAAACTGTTTTTT	CASTGGREKLFF
TRBV7-3	few	NA	TRBJ2-2	TGTGCCAGCAGCCTACGCACAGCCCAAAGTCCCGGGGAGCTGTTTTTT	CASSLRTAQSPGELFF
TRBV12-5	few	NA	TRBJ2-4	TGTGCTAGTGGCACGGGGACCCTCAAGGAAAACATTCAGTACTTC	CASGTGTLKENIQYF
TRBV4-1	NA	NA	TRBJ1-2	TGCGCCAGCAGCCAAGAAGCTTACAGGGAAGATGGCTACACCTTC	CASSQEAYREDGYTF
TRBV12-3/TRBV12-4	NA	TRBD1	TRBJ2-1	TGTGCCAGCAGTTGGGACAGGTACAATGAGCAGTTCTTC	CASSWDRYNEQFF
TRBV7-2	few	NA	TRBJ2-3	TGTGCCAGCAGCTTCCAGCCTTCAGATACGCAGTATTTT	CASSFQPSDTQYF
TRBV2	NA	NA	TRBJ2-2	TGTGCCAGCAGCGTTAGCGGCCCCGCTGCCGGGGAGCTGTTTTTT	CASSVSGPAAGELFF
TRBV7-2	many	NA	TRBJ2-3	TGTGCCAGCAGCTCCGGAAGGCGAGCGTGGACGCAGTATTTT	CASSSGRRAWTQYF
TRBV5-1	NA	NA	TRBJ2-1	TGCGCCAGCAGTGGCACGGATCTCCCGTTTAGCTCCTACAATGAGCAGTTCTTC	CASSGTDLPFSSYNEQFF
TRBV28	many	NA	TRBJ2-3	TGTGCCAGCAGTTCCATGGGGGGCGGAGGAGGCACAGATACGCAGTATTTT	CASSSMGGGGGTDTQYF
TRBV20-1	NA	NA	TRBJ1-1	TGCAGTGCTAGAGACGACAGGAAAGACACTGAAGCTTTCTTT	CSARDDRKDTEAFF
TRBV5-1	NA	NA	TRBJ2-7	TGCGCCAGCAGCATAGGAGGGACCACCTACGAGCAGTACTTC	CASSIGGTTYEQYF
TRBV25-1	many	NA	TRBJ2-7	TGTGCCAGCGGGATCCACGAGCAGTACTTC	CASGIHEQYF
TRBV6-2/TRBV6-3	NA	NA	TRBJ2-1	TGTGCCAGCAGTCGCCACACGAGAGATCAGTTCTTC	CASSRHTRDQFF
TRBV5-3	NA	TRBD1	TRBJ2-2	TGTGCCAGAAGCAATGGACAGGGGAGGGCCGGGGAGCTGTTTTTT	CARSNGQGRAGELFF
TRBV4-1	few	TRBD2	TRBJ2-1	TGCGCCAGCAGCCAAGAGAAGCGGGGGGGGTGGAATGAGCAGTTCTTC	CASSQEKRGGWNEQFF
TRBV5-1	NA	NA	TRBJ2-3	TGCGCCAGCAGCTTGCCTGACTCCCGCACAGATACGCAGTATTTT	CASSLPDSRTDTQYF
TRBV7-9	NA	NA	TRBJ2-1	TGTGCCACCGATCAGGGGTTCTCCTACAATGAGCAGTTCTTC	CATDQGFSYNEQFF
TRBV5-5	few	NA	TRBJ1-2	TGTGCCAGCAGCTTTCCAGGCCGCTATGGCTACACCTTC	CASSFPGRYGYTF
TRBV6-2/TRBV6-3	few	NA	TRBJ1-5	TGTGCCAGCAGTTACTCGATTTATCAGGGAAAGAGCAATCAGCCCCAGCATTTT	CASSYSIYQGKSNQPQHF
TRBV2	few	NA	TRBJ2-5	TGTGCCAGCGAGGGTGAAGCCGAGACCCAGTACTTC	CASEGEAETQYF